Following are 9 T cell receptor beta chains from one sample sequenced in a study of cytomegalovirus exposure and HLA in healthy donors (dated by TCRdb to 2016 to 2017). Receptor libraries were prepared by the immunoSEQ multiplex PCR assay. For the multiplex PCR, a mixture combining 60 forward primers for TCR Vbeta segments and 13 reverse primers for TCR Jbeta segments was used. Here the immuneACCESS table is served through TCRdb, limited to in-frame sequences with V and J called. Missing clones are a known gap in these copies; in checked studies unresolved V genes cover under half, and the rest lacks a known reason. Across this sample there are nearly 200,000 clones, with roughly 80% seen only once. Around 0.38% of the sample lies in the top ten. Sequencing was done on a sample of PBMCs. These receptors were obtained from a male donor in good health and CMV-seropositive.

In regard to this clone: The sample carries other DNA sequences with the same CDR3. J is TRBJ2-3 and V is TRBV5-1; a possible D gene is TRBD1 (6 bases). Trimming took 1 base from V and 3 from J, leaving 9 bases between them. The CDR3 spans 14 residues. Looked up from germline, CDR1 is SGHRS and CDR2 is YFSETQ. CDR3 amino acids: CASSLSQGTDTQYF. The CDR3 DNA follows: TGCGCCAGCAGCTTGAGCCAGGGGACAGATACGCAGTATTTT.

This rearrangement joins TRBV6-5 to TRBJ2-7, with TRBD1 identical over 8 bases. Germline CDR1 is MNHEY and CDR2 is SVGAGI. There are 15 residues in the CDR3. V lost 0 bases and J lost 4; bases outside the gene matches: 5. The CDR3 spells CASSYSGTGDYEQYF. DNA for the CDR3: TGTGCCAGCAGTTACTCCGGGACAGGCGATTACGAGCAGTACTTC.

Of note for this clone: The junction does not match germline at one end; this may be a read error. The V gene is TRBV6-5, the J gene TRBJ2-7; TRBD1 agrees at 8 bases. This CDR3 contains 11 residues. Germline V lookup: CDR1 MNHEY, CDR2 SVGAGI. The CDR3 DNA is TGTGCCAGCAGTTACGGACAGGGTCTCCACTTC. As protein: CASSYGQGLHF.

The rearrangement links TRBV4-3 to TRBJ2-1; D may be TRBD1 (5 bases). The CDR3 contains 16 residues. The germline CDR1 and CDR2 sequences are LGHNA and YSLEER. V lost 0 bases and J 3 bases, leaving 12 bases between the germline ends. CDR3 amino acids: CASSQDLGADYNEQFF. CDR3 sequence (DNA): TGCGCCAGCAGCCAAGATCTAGGGGCAGACTACAATGAGCAGTTCTTC.

This rearrangement joins TRBV7-8 to TRBJ2-7; tentatively, D is TRBD1 (5 bases). In germline, CDR1 is SGHVS, CDR2 FQNEAQ. The V gene lost 5 bases and the J gene lost 5 bases, with 16 bases spanning the gap. This CDR3 spans 14 amino acids. Here the CDR3 reads CASSIGSLGDEQYF. The CDR3 DNA sequence: TGTGCCAGCAGCATTGGGTCTTTAGGGGACGAGCAGTACTTC. The variable domain in full, completed from reference TRBV7-8 and TRBJ2-7, reads GAGVSQSPRYKVAKRGQDVALRCDPISGHVSLFWYQQALGQGPEFLTYFQNEAQLDKSGLPSDRFFAERPEGSVSTLKIQRTQQEDSAVYLCASSIGSLGDEQYFGPGTRLTVT.

The V and J genes are TRBV5-1 and TRBJ2-1, with 10 nucleotides matching TRBD2. The CDR3 has 15 amino acids. CDR1 and CDR2 from the germline V gene are SGHRS and YFSETQ. J lost 0 bases, V lost 4 bases, and 1 base had no gene match. The CDR3 nucleotides are TGCGCCAGCAGCCTAGCGGGAGCCTCCTACAATGAGCAGTTCTTC. Translating gives CASSLAGASYNEQFF.

The V gene is TRBV6-5, the J gene TRBJ1-1, with D hard to call. The germline V gene encodes CDR1 MNHEY and CDR2 SVGAGI. The CDR3 runs to 14 residues. V lost 0 bases and J lost 1, with 6 bases in between. The CDR3 spells CASSYSSRNTEAFF. Here the CDR3 DNA reads TGTGCCAGCAGTTACTCAAGCCGGAACACTGAAGCTTTCTTT.

The genes are TRBV7-3 and TRBJ2-1, with a possible D match to TRBD2 (5 bases). The V gene lost 2 bases and the J gene lost 0 bases, with 11 bases spanning the gap. Germline CDR1 reads SGHTA; CDR2 reads FQGTGA. This CDR3 is 16 amino acids long. CDR3 residues: CASSLLRDSSYNEQFF. CDR3 DNA: TGTGCCAGCAGCTTACTCCGGGATAGCTCCTACAATGAGCAGTTCTTC.

CDR3 coding DNA: TGCAGTGCTGCCCGAGAGGGGACCCAGTACTTC. Protein sequence: CSAAREGTQYF. The chain recombines TRBV20-1 with TRBJ2-5; D is possibly TRBD2 (5 bases). Germline CDR1 reads DFQATT; CDR2 reads SNEGSKA (reference sequence). CDR3 length: 11 residues. With 5 bases removed from V and 7 bases from J, the gap between germline ends came to 11 bases.